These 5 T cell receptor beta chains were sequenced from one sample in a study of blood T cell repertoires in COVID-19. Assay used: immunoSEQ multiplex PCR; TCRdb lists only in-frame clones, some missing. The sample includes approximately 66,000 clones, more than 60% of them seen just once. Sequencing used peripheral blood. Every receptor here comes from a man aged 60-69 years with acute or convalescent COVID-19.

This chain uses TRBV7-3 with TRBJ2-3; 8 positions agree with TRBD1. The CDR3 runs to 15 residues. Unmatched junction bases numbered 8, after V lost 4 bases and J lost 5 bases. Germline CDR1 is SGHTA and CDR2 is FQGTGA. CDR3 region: CASSWTGKEGDTQYF. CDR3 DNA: TGTGCCAGCAGCTGGACAGGGAAGGAGGGAGATACGCAGTATTTT.

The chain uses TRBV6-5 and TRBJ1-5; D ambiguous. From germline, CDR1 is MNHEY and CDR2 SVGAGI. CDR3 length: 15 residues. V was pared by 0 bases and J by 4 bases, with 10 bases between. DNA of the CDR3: TGTGCCAGCAGTTACTCGGCACAGAAAAATCAGCCCCAGCATTTT. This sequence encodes CASSYSAQKNQPQHF.

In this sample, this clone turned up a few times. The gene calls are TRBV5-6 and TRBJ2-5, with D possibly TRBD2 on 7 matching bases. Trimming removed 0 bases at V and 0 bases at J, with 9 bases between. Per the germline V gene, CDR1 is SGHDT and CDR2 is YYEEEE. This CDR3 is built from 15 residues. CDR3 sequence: CASSLAGGDQETQYF. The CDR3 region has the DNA TGTGCCAGCAGCTTGGCGGGGGGCGACCAAGAGACCCAGTACTTC.

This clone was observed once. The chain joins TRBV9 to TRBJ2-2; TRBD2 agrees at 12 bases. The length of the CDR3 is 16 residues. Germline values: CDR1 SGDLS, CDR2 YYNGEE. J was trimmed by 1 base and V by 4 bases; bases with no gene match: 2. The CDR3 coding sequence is TGTGCCAGCAGCCGACTAGCGGGGGTGAACACCGGGGAGCTGTTTTTT. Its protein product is CASSRLAGVNTGELFF.

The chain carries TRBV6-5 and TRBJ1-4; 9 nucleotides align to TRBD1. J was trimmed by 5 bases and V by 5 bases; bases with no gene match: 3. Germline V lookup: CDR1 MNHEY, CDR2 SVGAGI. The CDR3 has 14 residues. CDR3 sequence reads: CASSTTGGNEKLFF. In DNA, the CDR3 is TGTGCCAGCAGTACGACAGGGGGAAATGAAAAACTGTTTTTT.